The 30 T cell receptor beta chains in this list originate from one sample, sequenced in a study of T cell repertoires in cytomegalovirus infection. Each CDR3 protein gets one entry after TCRdb re-called the reads with MiXCR. Of approximately 550,000 distinct CDR3 sequences detected, more than 15% appear once; the ten largest clones hold approximately 24%. The sample consisted of CD8+ T cells from PBMCs. The receptors shown here come from a human donor in good health (CMV status not recorded). Some clones in this sample may be carry-over from other donors' samples.

There are many counts of this clonotype. J is TRBJ1-5 and V is TRBV2, with TRBD1 identical over 10 bases. This CDR3 has 14 amino acids. V trimming: 6 bases; J trimming: 7 bases; junction bases outside the gene matches: 6. Germline CDR1 and CDR2: SNHLY and FYNNEI. Written as DNA, the CDR3 is TGTGCCAGCAGGGCGACAGGGGGCGGCCAGCCCCAGCATTTT. Translating it yields CASRATGGGQPQHF. Full variable domain (outside the CDR3, taken from reference TRBV2 and TRBJ1-5): EPEVTQTPSHQVTQMGQEVILRCVPISNHLYFYWYRQILGQKVEFLVSFYNNEISEKSEIFDDQFSVERPDGSNFTLKIRSTKLEDSAMYFCASRATGGGQPQHFGDGTRLSIL.

This clonotype appeared many times. The genes are TRBV7-4 and TRBJ2-7; TRBD1 matches 7 bases. V was pared by 0 bases and J by 3 bases, with 8 bases of the junction left unmatched. Germline CDR1 is SGHVT and CDR2 is SQSDAQ. The CDR3 covers 16 residues. CDR3 sequence: CASSLASGTEGYEQYF. The CDR3 nucleotides read TGTGCCAGCAGCTTAGCTTCCGGGACAGAGGGCTACGAGCAGTACTTC.

This clonotype turned up a few times. The V call is TRBV5-6, the J call TRBJ1-6; maybe TRBD1 (5 bases). Trimming stripped 0 bases from V and 2 bases from J, with 6 bases between. Germline values: CDR1 SGHDT, CDR2 YYEEEE. The CDR3 runs 15 residues. Here the CDR3 reads CASSLGGPYNSPLHF. The DNA of the CDR3 is TGTGCCAGCAGCTTGGGGGGACCCTATAATTCACCCCTCCACTTT.

The CDR3 bases are TGTGCCAGCAGCTTAGCCGGCCGGCTAGCGTTAAGAGGGGATACGCAGTATTTT. As protein: CASSLAGRLALRGDTQYF. This chain joins TRBV11-2 and TRBJ2-3; possible D gene TRBD2, 6 bases. Germline V gene data show CDR1 as SGHAT and CDR2 as FQNNGV. V lost 1 base and J lost 6, with 23 bases in between. The CDR3 sequence is 18 residues long. Based on the CDR3 plus reference TRBV11-2 and TRBJ2-3, the full variable domain is EAGVAQSPRYKIIEKRQSVAFWCNPISGHATLYWYQQILGQGPKLLIQFQNNGVVDDSQLPKDRFSAERLKGVDSTLKIQPAKLEDSAVYLCASSLAGRLALRGDTQYFGPGTRLTVL.

A single count supports this clonotype. The gene calls are TRBV27 and TRBJ2-7, with no clear D. CDR3 length: 12 amino acids. Germline CDR1 reads MNHEY; CDR2 reads SMNVEV (reference sequence). V was shortened by 4 bases and J by 7 bases, with 11 bases between the two germline ends. In DNA form, the CDR3 reads TGTGCCAGCAGTTACCGACTGGGGGAGCAGTACTTC. Residues: CASSYRLGEQYF.

This clonotype was recorded many times. The chain carries TRBV7-2 and TRBJ2-5, with D maybe TRBD1 (6 bases). The CDR3 has 14 amino acids. With 3 bases removed from V and 3 bases from J, the gap between germline ends came to 11 bases. Germline V gene lookup returns CDR1 SGHTA and CDR2 FQGNSA. Here the CDR3 reads CASSLAGEKETQYF. Written as DNA, the CDR3 is TGTGCCAGCAGCTTGGCAGGGGAGAAAGAGACCCAGTACTTC.

On this clonotype: This sequence may be a read error, since a much larger clone differs from it by one base. The rearrangement joins TRBV2 to TRBJ1-5; perhaps TRBD1 as D (6 bases). This CDR3 has 14 amino acids. Germline V gene data show CDR1 as SNHLY and CDR2 as FYNNEI. V dropped 6 bases and J dropped 1 base, with 10 bases sitting between them. The CDR3 spells CASSIQGSNQPQHF. Here the CDR3 DNA reads TGTGCCAGCAGCATACAGGGAAGCAATCAGCCCCAGCATTTT. Together with reference TRBV2 and TRBJ1-5, the CDR3 gives the full variable domain: EPEVTQTPSHQVTQMGQEVILRCVPISNHLYFYWYRQILGQKVEFLVSFYNNEISEKSEIFDDQFSVERPDGSNFTLKIRSTKLEDSAMYFCASSIQGSNQPQHFGDGTRLSIL.

There are a few counts of this clonotype. The V gene is TRBV5-5, the J gene TRBJ2-2; D is perhaps TRBD1 (5 bases). This CDR3 is built from 18 residues. Germline V gene sequence: CDR1 SGHKS, CDR2 YYEKEE (reference sequence). V shed 0 bases and J shed 1 base, with 16 bases lying between them. This CDR3 reads CASSLDPGSAMNTGELFF. CDR3 in DNA: TGTGCCAGCAGCTTGGATCCAGGGTCGGCTATGAACACCGGGGAGCTGTTTTTT.

This clonotype was recorded at least ten times. The chain carries TRBV11-2 and TRBJ2-3; the match to TRBD1 covers 8 bases. Germline V gene sequence: CDR1 SGHAT, CDR2 FQNNGV. The CDR3 is 14 amino acids. Trimming at V came to 5 bases and at J to 4 bases, leaving 5 bases not matched to a gene. In DNA form, the CDR3 reads TGTGCCAGCAGCCCCGACAGGGGCGCAGATACGCAGTATTTT. Encoded protein: CASSPDRGADTQYF.

This clonotype was detected many times. The chain couples TRBV9 to TRBJ1-1; D not resolved. The germline V gene has CDR1 SGDLS and CDR2 YYNGEE. V was shortened by 1 base and J by 7 bases, with 8 bases between the two germline ends. CDR3 length: 12 amino acids. The CDR3 bases are TGTGCCAGCAGCGTACGGGGTGGTGAAGCTTTCTTT. It codes for CASSVRGGEAFF.

This clonotype was picked up many times. The V gene is TRBV14, the J gene TRBJ2-2; D perhaps matches TRBD1 (6 bases). V lost 10 bases and J 1 base, leaving 10 bases between the germline ends. Germline CDR1 SGHDN, CDR2 FVKESK. The CDR3 loop spans 13 amino acids. The CDR3 nucleotides read TGTGCCATCCAGGACAGGAACACCGGGGAGCTGTTTTTT. Translation gives CAIQDRNTGELFF.

The gene calls are TRBV6-1 and TRBJ1-5, with D perhaps matching TRBD1 (5 bases). Germline CDR1 is MNHNS and CDR2 is SASEGT. The CDR3 has 15 amino acids. Trimming cost V 2 bases and J 6 bases, with 14 bases left between them. CDR3 DNA: TGTGCCAGCAGTGAACTTCCAGGGATGGTTCAGCCCCAGCATTTT. This codes for CASSELPGMVQPQHF.

This clonotype was observed many times. This rearrangement joins TRBV29-1 to TRBJ1-5; TRBD1 matches 9 bases. The trim removed 4 bases at V and 3 bases at J, leaving 1 base unmatched. Germline CDR1 reads SQVTM; CDR2 reads ANQGSEA. This CDR3 has 13 residues. The CDR3 DNA follows: TGCAGCGTTGGACAGGGGGACAATCAGCCCCAGCATTTT. This sequence encodes CSVGQGDNQPQHF. Based on the CDR3 plus reference TRBV29-1 and TRBJ1-5, the full variable domain is SAVISQKPSRDICQRGTSLTIQCQVDSQVTMMFWYRQQPGQSLTLIATANQGSEATYESGFVIDKFPISRPNLTFSTLTVSNMSPEDSSIYLCSVGQGDNQPQHFGDGTRLSIL.

This clonotype has at least ten counts. The chain has TRBV7-9 and TRBJ2-3; D is uncertain. V was clipped by 3 bases and J by 0 bases, with 7 bases between them. This CDR3 comprises 14 residues. The germline V gene has CDR1 SEHNR and CDR2 FQNEAQ (reference sequence). The CDR3 DNA reads TGTGCCAGCAGCTTTGCGGACAGCACAGATACGCAGTATTTT. Its protein is CASSFADSTDTQYF.

V and J are TRBV7-3 and TRBJ2-7; D is perhaps TRBD1 (5 bases). From germline, CDR1 is SGHTA and CDR2 FQGTGA. CDR3 length: 14 residues. V lost 3 bases, J lost 5 bases, and 14 bases lay in between. CDR3 amino acids: CASSLARVTDEQYF. For the CDR3, the DNA is TGTGCCAGCAGCTTGGCCAGGGTGACCGACGAGCAGTACTTC. The whole variable domain, remainder taken from reference TRBV7-3 and TRBJ2-7, is GAGVSQTPSNKVTEKGKYVELRCDPISGHTALYWYRQSLGQGPEFLIYFQGTGAADDSGLPNDRFFAVRPEGSVSTLKIQRTERGDSAVYLCASSLARVTDEQYFGPGTRLTVT.

The table lists this clonotype with many counts. The rearrangement joins TRBV7-9 to TRBJ2-3, with a possible D match to TRBD1 (5 bases). V was trimmed by 4 bases and J by 5 bases, leaving 16 bases between them. CDR3 length equals 15 residues. Germline loops: CDR1 SEHNR, CDR2 FQNEAQ (reference sequence). This CDR3 reads CASSSELGVLDTQYF. CDR3 in DNA: TGTGCCAGCAGCTCAGAATTAGGGGTCCTAGATACGCAGTATTTT.

This clonotype was counted ten times or more. V and J are TRBV5-5 and TRBJ2-6; D may be TRBD1 (6 bases). This CDR3 has 17 residues. Germline values: CDR1 SGHKS, CDR2 YYEKEE (reference sequence). Deletions cut 1 base from V and 3 bases from J, with 14 bases between. CDR3 sequence reads: CASSLNPHRDGANVLTF. CDR3 DNA: TGTGCCAGCAGCTTGAATCCACACAGGGATGGGGCCAACGTCCTGACTTTC.

This clonotype was seen more than once but under ten times. V gene TRBV6-1 combines with J gene TRBJ2-7; a possible D gene is TRBD2 (5 bases). The CDR3 consists of 13 residues. V gave up 8 bases and J gave up 2 bases, with 13 bases separating them. Germline V gene lookup returns CDR1 MNHNS and CDR2 SASEGT. For the CDR3, the DNA is TGTGCCAGCCGGAACGGGGAGACCTACGAGCAGTACTTC. Its protein product is CASRNGETYEQYF.

A remark on this clonotype: With a much larger clone just one base away, this may be a read error. It is likely a read error, because the conserved phenylalanine at the end of the CDR3 is missing. The V gene is TRBV27, the J gene TRBJ2-5; TRBD1 agrees at 10 bases. Trimming cost V 3 bases and J 5 bases; bases outside gene matches: 15. Germline loops: CDR1 MNHEY, CDR2 SMNVEV (reference sequence). The CDR3 loop spans 18 amino acids. DNA for the CDR3: TGTGCCAGCAGTTTCGCCCCATCCGGGACAGGGGTAATGGAGACCCAGTACTTA. Encoded protein: CASSFAPSGTGVMETQYL.

This clonotype appeared many times. Here the CDR3 DNA reads TGTGCCAGCAGTATCTGGACTACTGAAGCTTTCTTT. Residues: CASSIWTTEAFF. The rearrangement links TRBV12-3 or TRBV12-4 to TRBJ1-1; no definite D call. The CDR3 loop spans 12 amino acids. The V end was cut by 5 bases, the J end by 5 bases, with 9 bases between.

This clonotype was counted only a few times. The chain links TRBV12-3 or TRBV12-4 to TRBJ2-5; TRBD1 is a possible D gene (6 bases). Trimming cost V 5 bases and J 2 bases, with 9 bases left between them. The CDR3 length is 13 residues. The CDR3 region has the DNA TGTGCCAGCAGTGTGGACAGTCAAGAGACCCAGTACTTC. This codes for CASSVDSQETQYF.

This clonotype was recorded at least ten times. This chain links TRBV7-3 with TRBJ2-1; 10 nucleotides align to TRBD2. Trimming at V came to 3 bases and at J to 5 bases, leaving 7 bases not matched to a gene. The length of the CDR3 is 16 residues. Germline assignment: CDR1 SGHTA and CDR2 FQGTGA. The CDR3 here is CASSLASGSQNNEQFF. The CDR3 coding sequence is TGTGCCAGCAGCTTGGCTAGCGGGAGCCAAAACAATGAGCAGTTCTTC.

This chain joins TRBV20-1 and TRBJ2-7; TRBD1 matches 12 bases. The V gene's germline CDR1 is DFQATT and CDR2 SNEGSKA (reference sequence). V lost 5 bases to trimming and J lost 2 bases; unmatched junction nucleotides: 4. The length of the CDR3 is 14 residues. CDR3 loop: CSAPGQGATYEQYF. The CDR3, as DNA: TGCAGTGCTCCGGGACAGGGGGCGACCTACGAGCAGTACTTC.

This clonotype was observed a few times. The rearrangement links TRBV19 to TRBJ2-7, with 7 nucleotides matching TRBD1. Germline V lookup: CDR1 LNHDA, CDR2 SQIVND (reference sequence). V lost 3 bases and J lost 2; bases outside the gene matches: 4. The CDR3 has 14 amino acids. The CDR3 loop reads CASSIETGTYEQYF. The CDR3 region has the DNA TGTGCCAGTAGTATCGAGACAGGGACCTACGAGCAGTACTTC.

This clonotype has only a few counts. The chain links TRBV5-1 to TRBJ1-6, with D unresolved. The V gene's germline CDR1 is SGHRS and CDR2 YFSETQ. This CDR3 contains 16 residues. Deletions cut 4 bases from V and 1 base from J, with 12 bases between. CDR3 coding DNA: TGCGCCAGCAGCGCGGACGGCAATTCCTATAATTCACCCCTCCACTTT. Translated: CASSADGNSYNSPLHF.

This clonotype was counted many times. The rearrangement joins TRBV19 to TRBJ1-2, with D uncertain. This CDR3 region has 13 residues. V gave up 9 bases and J gave up 1 base, with 12 bases separating them. Looked up from germline, CDR1 is LNHDA and CDR2 is SQIVND (reference sequence). The CDR3 loop reads CASAWSDNYGYTF. For the CDR3, the DNA is TGTGCCAGCGCCTGGTCGGATAACTATGGCTACACCTTC.

This clonotype has more than one count but fewer than ten. The J gene is TRBJ1-2, the V gene TRBV6-5, with a tentative D call TRBD1 (6 bases). This CDR3 region has 13 residues. Trimming removed 6 bases at V and 7 bases at J, with 15 bases between. Germline V gene lookup returns CDR1 MNHEY and CDR2 SVGAGI. CDR3 residues: CASRETGWTGYTF. The CDR3 nucleotides read TGTGCCAGCAGGGAAACAGGGTGGACTGGCTACACCTTC.

The CDR3 region is CASTPLRVSSYEQYF. The CDR3 nucleotides are TGTGCCAGCACTCCACTCAGGGTAAGCTCCTACGAGCAGTACTTC. The chain is built from TRBV28 and TRBJ2-7, with D possibly TRBD1 on 5 matching bases. Germline CDR1 and CDR2: MDHEN and SYDVKM. This CDR3 region has 15 residues. Deletions cut 7 bases from V and 0 bases from J, with 16 bases between.

With respect to this clonotype: Germline and junction disagree at one end, which may indicate a read error. This chain connects TRBV14 to TRBJ2-6; a possible D gene is TRBD1 (5 bases). CDR1 is SGHDN and CDR2 is FVKESK in the germline V gene. This CDR3 has 15 residues. The CDR3: CASSQDSSGANILTF. The CDR3 DNA reads as TGTGCCAGCAGCCAAGACAGCTCTGGGGCCAACATCCTGACTTTC. Drawing the rest from reference TRBV14 and TRBJ2-6, the complete variable domain is EAGVTQFPSHSVIEKGQTVTLRCDPISGHDNLYWYRRVMGKEIKFLLHFVKESKQDESGMPNNRFLAERTGGTYSTLKVQPAELEDSGVYFCASSQDSSGANILTFGAGSRLTVL.

This clonotype was recorded at least ten times. V usage is TRBV5-6 and J usage is TRBJ2-1; possibly TRBD1 for D (5 bases). V lost 5 bases to trimming and J lost 5 bases, with 17 bases between them. Germline V gene lookup returns CDR1 SGHDT and CDR2 YYEEEE. The CDR3 has 15 amino acids. The chain's CDR3 is CASSFGPPRDNEQFF. The CDR3 DNA sequence: TGTGCCAGCAGTTTCGGACCCCCCAGGGACAATGAGCAGTTCTTC. Combining the CDR3 with reference TRBV5-6 and TRBJ2-1 gives the whole variable domain DAGVTQSPTHLIKTRGQQVTLRCSPKSGHDTVSWYQQALGQGPQFIFQYYEEEERQRGNFPDRFSGHQFPNYSSELNVNALLLGDSALYLCASSFGPPRDNEQFFGPGTRLTVL.